The clone carrying this T cell receptor (beta chain) was found a few times. The data were taken from a study of human T cells and chemical hapten exposure. Study context: Minor volume differences among pooled libraries chiefly drove per-sample TCR yield variation.

TCRdb independently ran MiXCR on the RACE reads; one entry per CDR3 protein. The table records fewer than 100,000 distinct CDR3 sequences, roughly 10% of them present only once. Time point in this sample: patch test 2, 6 weeks after DPC sensitization. Described treatment: therapeutic diphenylcyclopropenone sensitization with weekly scalp DPC. Total RNA came from unfractionated whole blood. The CDR3 totals 12 residues. Between the trimmed V and J ends, which lost 4 bases and 0 bases, there was a span of 6 bases. Germline V gene data show CDR1 as DFQATT and CDR2 as SNEGSKA (reference sequence). The rearrangement joins TRBV20-1 to TRBJ1-1; D gene ambiguous. The sample consisted of whole blood, taken in connection with sensitization to the hapten diphenylcyclopropenone (DPC). The receptor comes from a man younger than 35 with alopecia areata. Some clones in this sample may be carry-over from other donors' samples. CDR3 sequence (DNA): TGCAGTGCTATTGGGATGAACACTGAAGCTTTCTTT. Translated, it gives CSAIGMNTEAFF.